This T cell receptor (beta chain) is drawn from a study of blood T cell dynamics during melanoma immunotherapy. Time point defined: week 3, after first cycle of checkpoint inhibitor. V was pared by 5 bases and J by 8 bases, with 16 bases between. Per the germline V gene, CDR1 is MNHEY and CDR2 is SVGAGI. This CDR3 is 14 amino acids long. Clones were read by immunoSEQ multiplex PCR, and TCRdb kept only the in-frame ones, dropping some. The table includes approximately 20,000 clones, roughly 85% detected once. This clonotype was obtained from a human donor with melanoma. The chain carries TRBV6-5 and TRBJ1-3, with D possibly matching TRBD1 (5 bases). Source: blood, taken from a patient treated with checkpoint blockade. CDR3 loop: CASSPDTAGDTIYF. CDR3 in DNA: TGTGCCAGCAGTCCGGACACGGCCGGGGACACCATATATTTT.